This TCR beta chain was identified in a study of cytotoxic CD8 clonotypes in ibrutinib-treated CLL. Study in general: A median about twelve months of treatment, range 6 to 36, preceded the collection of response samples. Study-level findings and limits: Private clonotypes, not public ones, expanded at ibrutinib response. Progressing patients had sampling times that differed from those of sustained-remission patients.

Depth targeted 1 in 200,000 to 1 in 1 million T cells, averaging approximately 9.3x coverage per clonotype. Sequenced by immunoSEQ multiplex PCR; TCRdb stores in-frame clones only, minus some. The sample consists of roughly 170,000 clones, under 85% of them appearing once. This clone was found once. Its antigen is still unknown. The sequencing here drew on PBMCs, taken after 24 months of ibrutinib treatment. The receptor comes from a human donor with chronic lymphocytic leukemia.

CDR3 residues: CASTRTGGRDEQFF. DNA of the CDR3: TGTGCCAGTACCCGGACAGGGGGACGTGATGAGCAGTTCTTC. The chain combines TRBV19 with TRBJ2-1; 10 positions match TRBD1. CDR3 length equals 14 residues. V shed 7 bases, J shed 8 bases, and the junction held 8 bases outside the gene matches. CDR1 LNHDA and CDR2 SQIVND come from the germline V gene (reference sequence).